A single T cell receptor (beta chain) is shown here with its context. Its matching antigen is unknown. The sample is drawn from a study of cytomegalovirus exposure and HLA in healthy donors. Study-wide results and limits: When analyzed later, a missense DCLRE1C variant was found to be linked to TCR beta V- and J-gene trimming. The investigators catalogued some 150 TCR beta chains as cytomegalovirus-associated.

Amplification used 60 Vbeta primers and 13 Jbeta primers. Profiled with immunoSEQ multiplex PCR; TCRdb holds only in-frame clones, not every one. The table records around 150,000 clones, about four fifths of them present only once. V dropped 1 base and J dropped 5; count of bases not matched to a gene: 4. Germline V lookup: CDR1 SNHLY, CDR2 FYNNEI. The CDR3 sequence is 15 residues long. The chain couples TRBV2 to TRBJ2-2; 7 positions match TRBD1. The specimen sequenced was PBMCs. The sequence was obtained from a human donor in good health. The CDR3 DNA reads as TGTGCCAGCAGTGAAGTGCAGACAGGGACCGGGGAGCTGTTTTTT. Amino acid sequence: CASSEVQTGTGELFF.